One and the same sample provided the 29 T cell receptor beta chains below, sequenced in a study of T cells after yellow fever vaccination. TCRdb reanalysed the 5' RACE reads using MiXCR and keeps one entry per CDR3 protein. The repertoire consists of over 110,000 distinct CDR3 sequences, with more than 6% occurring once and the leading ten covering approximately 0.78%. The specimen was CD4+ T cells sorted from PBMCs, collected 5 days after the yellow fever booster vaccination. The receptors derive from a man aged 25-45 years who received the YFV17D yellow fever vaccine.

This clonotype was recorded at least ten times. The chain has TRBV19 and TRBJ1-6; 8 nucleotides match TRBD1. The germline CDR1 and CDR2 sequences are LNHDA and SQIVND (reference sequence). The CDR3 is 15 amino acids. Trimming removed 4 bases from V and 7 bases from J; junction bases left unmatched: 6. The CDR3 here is CASSNQQGDNSPLHF. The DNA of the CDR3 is TGTGCCAGTAGTAACCAACAGGGGGACAATTCACCCCTCCACTTT.

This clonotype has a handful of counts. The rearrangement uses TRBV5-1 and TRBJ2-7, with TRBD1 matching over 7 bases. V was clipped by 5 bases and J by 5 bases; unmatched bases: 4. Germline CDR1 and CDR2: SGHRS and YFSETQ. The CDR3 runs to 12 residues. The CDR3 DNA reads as TGCGCCAGCAGTCCACAGGGGAACGAGCAGTACTTC. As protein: CASSPQGNEQYF.

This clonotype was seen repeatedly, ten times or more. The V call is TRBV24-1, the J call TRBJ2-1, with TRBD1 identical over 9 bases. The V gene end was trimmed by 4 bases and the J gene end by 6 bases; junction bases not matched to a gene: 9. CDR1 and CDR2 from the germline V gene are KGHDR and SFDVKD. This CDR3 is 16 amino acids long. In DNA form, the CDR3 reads TGTGCCACCAGTGAACCCCGGGACAGGGTTACCAATGAGCAGTTCTTC. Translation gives CATSEPRDRVTNEQFF.

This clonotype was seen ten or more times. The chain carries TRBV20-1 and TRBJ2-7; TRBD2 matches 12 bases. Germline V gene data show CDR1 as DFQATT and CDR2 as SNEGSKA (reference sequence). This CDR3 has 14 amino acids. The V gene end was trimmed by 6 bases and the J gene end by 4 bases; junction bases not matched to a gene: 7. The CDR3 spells CSAFPTSGSYEQYF. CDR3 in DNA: TGCAGTGCCTTCCCGACTAGCGGGAGTTACGAGCAGTACTTC.

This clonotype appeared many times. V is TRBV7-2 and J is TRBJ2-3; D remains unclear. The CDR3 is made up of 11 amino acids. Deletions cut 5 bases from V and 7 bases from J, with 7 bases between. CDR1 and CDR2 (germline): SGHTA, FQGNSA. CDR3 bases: TGTGCCAGCAGCCTGGCAAATACGCAGTATTTT. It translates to CASSLANTQYF.

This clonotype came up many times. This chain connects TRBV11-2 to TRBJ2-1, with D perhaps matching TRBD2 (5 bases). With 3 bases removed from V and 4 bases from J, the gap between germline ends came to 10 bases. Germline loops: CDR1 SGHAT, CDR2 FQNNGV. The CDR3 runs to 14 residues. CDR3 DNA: TGTGCCAGCAGCTTGAGGGCCTCTTACAATGAGCAGTTCTTC. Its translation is CASSLRASYNEQFF. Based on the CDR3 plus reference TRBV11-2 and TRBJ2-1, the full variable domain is EAGVAQSPRYKIIEKRQSVAFWCNPISGHATLYWYQQILGQGPKLLIQFQNNGVVDDSQLPKDRFSAERLKGVDSTLKIQPAKLEDSAVYLCASSLRASYNEQFFGPGTRLTVL.

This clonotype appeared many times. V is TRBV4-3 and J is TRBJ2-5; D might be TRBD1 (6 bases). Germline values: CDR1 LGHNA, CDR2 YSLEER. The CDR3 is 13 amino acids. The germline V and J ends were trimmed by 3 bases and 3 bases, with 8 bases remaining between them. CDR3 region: CASSHRTEETQYF. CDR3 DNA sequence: TGCGCCAGCAGCCATAGGACAGAAGAGACCCAGTACTTC.

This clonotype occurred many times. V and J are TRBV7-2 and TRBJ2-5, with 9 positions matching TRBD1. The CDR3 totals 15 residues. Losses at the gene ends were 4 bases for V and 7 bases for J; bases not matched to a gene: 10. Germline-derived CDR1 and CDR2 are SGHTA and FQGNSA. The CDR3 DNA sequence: TGTGCCAGCAGCTCTCCTCCGGGACAGGGTGGGACCCAGTACTTC. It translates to CASSSPPGQGGTQYF.

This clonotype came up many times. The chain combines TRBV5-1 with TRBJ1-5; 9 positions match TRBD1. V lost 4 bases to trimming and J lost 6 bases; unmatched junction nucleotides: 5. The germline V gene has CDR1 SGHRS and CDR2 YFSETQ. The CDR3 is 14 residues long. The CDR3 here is CASSEGQGGQPQHF. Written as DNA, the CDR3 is TGCGCCAGCAGCGAGGGACAGGGTGGTCAGCCCCAGCATTTT.

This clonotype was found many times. The CDR3 sequence is CASSPAGTDNSPLHF. CDR3 in DNA: TGTGCCAGCTCACCGGCCGGGACAGATAATTCACCCCTCCACTTT. The chain joins TRBV18 to TRBJ1-6; 7 bases match TRBD1. V was clipped by 3 bases and J by 5 bases; unmatched bases: 4. This CDR3 spans 15 amino acids. Germline V lookup: CDR1 KGHSH, CDR2 LQKENI.

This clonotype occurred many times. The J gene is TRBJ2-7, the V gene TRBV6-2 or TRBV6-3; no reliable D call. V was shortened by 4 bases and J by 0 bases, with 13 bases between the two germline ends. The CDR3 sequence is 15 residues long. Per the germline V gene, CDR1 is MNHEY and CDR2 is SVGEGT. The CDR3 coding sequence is TGTGCCAGCAGTTCGGCTGGCCTCAGCTCCTACGAGCAGTACTTC. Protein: CASSSAGLSSYEQYF.

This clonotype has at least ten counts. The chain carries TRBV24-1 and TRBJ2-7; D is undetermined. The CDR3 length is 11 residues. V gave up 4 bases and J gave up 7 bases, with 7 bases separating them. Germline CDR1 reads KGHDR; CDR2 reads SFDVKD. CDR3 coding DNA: TGTGCCACCAGTGAGGGGTGGGAGCAGTACTTC. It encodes CATSEGWEQYF.

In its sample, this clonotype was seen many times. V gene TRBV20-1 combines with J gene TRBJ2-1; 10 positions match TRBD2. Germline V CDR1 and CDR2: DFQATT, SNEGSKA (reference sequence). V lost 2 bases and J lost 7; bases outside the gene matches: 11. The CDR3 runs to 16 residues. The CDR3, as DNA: TGCAGTGCTAGACCCTTCCTAGCGGGAGTCGTTAATGAGCAGTTCTTC. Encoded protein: CSARPFLAGVVNEQFF.

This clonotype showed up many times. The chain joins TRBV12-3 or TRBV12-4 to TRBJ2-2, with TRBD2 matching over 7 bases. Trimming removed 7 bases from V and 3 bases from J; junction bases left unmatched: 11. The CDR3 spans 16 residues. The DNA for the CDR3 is TGTGCCAGCACCCGATCTAGCGGAGTTCACACCGGGGAGCTGTTTTTT. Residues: CASTRSSGVHTGELFF.

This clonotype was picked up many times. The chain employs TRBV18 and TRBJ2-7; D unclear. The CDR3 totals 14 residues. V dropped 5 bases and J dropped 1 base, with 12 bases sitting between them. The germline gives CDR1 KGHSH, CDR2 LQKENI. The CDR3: CASSRAIGSYEQYF. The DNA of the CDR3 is TGTGCCAGCTCAAGGGCCATAGGGTCCTACGAGCAGTACTTC.

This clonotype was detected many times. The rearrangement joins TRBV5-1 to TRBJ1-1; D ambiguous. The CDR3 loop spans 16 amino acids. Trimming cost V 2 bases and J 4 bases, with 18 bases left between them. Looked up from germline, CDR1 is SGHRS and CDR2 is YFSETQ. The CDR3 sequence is CASSFADLARPTEAFF. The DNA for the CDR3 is TGCGCCAGCAGCTTCGCAGATTTAGCGCGGCCCACTGAAGCTTTCTTT.

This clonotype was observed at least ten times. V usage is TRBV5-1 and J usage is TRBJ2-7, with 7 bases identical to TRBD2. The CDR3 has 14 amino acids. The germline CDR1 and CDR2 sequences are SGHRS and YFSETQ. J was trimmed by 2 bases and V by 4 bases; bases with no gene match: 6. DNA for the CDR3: TGCGCCAGCAGCAGGAGCGGGGAAGCCTACGAGCAGTACTTC. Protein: CASSRSGEAYEQYF.

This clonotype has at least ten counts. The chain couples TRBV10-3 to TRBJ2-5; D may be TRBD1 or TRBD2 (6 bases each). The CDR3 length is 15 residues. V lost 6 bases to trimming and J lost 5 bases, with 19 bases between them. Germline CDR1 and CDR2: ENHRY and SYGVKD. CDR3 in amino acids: CAIRRRGTGLETQYF. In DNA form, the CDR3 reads TGTGCCATCAGGAGGAGGGGGACGGGACTGGAGACCCAGTACTTC.

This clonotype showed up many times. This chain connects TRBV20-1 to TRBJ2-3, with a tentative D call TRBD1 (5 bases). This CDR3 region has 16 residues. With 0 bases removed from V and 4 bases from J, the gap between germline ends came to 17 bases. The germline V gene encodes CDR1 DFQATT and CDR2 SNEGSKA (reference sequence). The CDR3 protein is CSARDPGRAFADTQYF. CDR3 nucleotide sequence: TGCAGTGCTAGAGATCCGGGCAGGGCTTTTGCAGATACGCAGTATTTT.

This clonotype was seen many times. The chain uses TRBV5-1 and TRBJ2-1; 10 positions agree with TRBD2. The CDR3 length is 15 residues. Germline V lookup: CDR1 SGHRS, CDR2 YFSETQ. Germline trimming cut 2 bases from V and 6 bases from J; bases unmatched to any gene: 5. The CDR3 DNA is TGCGCCAGCAGCTTAATAGCGGGAGGTCCCAATGAGCAGTTCTTC. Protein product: CASSLIAGGPNEQFF.

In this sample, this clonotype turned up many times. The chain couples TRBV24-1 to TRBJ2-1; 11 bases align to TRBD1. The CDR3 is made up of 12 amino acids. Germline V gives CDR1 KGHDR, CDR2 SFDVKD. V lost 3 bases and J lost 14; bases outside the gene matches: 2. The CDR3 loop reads CATSDPGQGEFF. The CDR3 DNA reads TGTGCCACCAGTGATCCGGGACAGGGGGAGTTCTTC.

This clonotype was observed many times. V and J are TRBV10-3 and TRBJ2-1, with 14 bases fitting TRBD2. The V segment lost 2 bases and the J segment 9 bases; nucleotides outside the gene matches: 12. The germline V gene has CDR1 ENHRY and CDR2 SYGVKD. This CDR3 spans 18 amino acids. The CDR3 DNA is TGTGCCATCAGTGAGGCCGCAGGACTAGCGGGGGGCCCTAGTGAGCAGTTCTTC. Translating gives CAISEAAGLAGGPSEQFF.

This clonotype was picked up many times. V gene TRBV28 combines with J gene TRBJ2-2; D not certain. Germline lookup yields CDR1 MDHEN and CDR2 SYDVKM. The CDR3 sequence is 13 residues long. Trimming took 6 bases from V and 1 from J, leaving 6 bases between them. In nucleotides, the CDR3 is TGTGCCAGCAGGGACGGGAACACCGGGGAGCTGTTTTTT. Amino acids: CASRDGNTGELFF. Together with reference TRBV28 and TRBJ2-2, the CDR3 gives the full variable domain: DVKVTQSSRYLVKRTGEKVFLECVQDMDHENMFWYRQDPGLGLRLIYFSYDVKMKEKGDIPEGYSVSREKKERFSLILESASTNQTSMYLCASRDGNTGELFFGEGSRLTVL.

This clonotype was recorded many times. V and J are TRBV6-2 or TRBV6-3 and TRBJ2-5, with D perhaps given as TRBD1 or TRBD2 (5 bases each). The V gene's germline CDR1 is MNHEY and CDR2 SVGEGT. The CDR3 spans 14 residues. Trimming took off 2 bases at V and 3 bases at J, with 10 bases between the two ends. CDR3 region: CASSYGGAEETQYF. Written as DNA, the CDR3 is TGTGCCAGCAGTTACGGGGGAGCGGAAGAGACCCAGTACTTC.

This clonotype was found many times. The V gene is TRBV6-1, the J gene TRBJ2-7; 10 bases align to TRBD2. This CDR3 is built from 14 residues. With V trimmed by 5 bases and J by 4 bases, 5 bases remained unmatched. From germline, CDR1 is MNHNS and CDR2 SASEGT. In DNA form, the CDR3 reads TGTGCCAGCAGTCGCTCTAGCGGGAGTTACGAGCAGTACTTC. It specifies CASSRSSGSYEQYF.

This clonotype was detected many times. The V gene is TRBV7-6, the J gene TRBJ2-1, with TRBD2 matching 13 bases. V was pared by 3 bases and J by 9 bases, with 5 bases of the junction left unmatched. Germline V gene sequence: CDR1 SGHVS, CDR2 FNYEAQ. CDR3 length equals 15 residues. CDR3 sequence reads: CASSFGLAGVGEQFF. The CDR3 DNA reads TGTGCCAGCAGCTTTGGACTAGCGGGAGTGGGTGAGCAGTTCTTC. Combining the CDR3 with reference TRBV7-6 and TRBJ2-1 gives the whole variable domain GAGVSQSPRYKVTKRGQDVALRCDPISGHVSLYWYRQALGQGPEFLTYFNYEAQQDKSGLPNDRFSAERPEGSISTLTIQRTEQRDSAMYRCASSFGLAGVGEQFFGPGTRLTVL.

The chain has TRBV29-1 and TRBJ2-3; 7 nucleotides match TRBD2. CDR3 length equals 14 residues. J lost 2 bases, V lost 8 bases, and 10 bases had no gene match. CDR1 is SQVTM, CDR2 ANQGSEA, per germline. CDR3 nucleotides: TGCAGCTACTTACCGGGACTACTCACAGATACGCAGTATTTT. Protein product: CSYLPGLLTDTQYF.

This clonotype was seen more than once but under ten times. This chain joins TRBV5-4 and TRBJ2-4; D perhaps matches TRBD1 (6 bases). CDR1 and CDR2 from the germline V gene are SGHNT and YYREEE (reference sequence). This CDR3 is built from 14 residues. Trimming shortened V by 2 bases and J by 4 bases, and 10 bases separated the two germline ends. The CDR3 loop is CASSLGTGKNIQYF. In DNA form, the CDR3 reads TGTGCCAGCAGCTTAGGTACAGGGAAAAACATTCAGTACTTC.

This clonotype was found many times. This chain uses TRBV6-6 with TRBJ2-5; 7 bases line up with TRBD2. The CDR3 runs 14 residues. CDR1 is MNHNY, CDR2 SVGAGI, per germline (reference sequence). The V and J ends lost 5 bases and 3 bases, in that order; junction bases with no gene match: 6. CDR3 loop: CASSPSGREETQYF. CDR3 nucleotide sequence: TGTGCCAGCAGTCCTAGCGGACGCGAAGAGACCCAGTACTTC.